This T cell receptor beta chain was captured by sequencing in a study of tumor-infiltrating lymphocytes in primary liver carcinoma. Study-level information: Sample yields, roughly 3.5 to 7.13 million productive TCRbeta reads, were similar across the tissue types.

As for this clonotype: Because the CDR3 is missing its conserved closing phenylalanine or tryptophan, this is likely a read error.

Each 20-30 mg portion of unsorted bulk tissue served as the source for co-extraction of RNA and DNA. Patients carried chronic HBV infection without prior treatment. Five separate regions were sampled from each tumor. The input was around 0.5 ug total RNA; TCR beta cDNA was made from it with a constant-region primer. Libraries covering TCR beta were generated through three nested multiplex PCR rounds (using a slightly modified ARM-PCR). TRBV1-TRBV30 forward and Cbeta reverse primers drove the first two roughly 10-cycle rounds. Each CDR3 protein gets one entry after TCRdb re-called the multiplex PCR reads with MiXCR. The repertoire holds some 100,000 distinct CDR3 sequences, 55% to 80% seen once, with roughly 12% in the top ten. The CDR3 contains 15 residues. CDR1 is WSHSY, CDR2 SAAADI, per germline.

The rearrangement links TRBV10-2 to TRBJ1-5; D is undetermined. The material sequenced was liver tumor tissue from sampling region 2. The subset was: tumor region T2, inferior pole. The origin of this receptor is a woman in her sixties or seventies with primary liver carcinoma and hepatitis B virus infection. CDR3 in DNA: TGCGCCAGTAGTGAGCGACAAGCCAGCAATCAGCCCCAGCATATT. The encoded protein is CASSERQASNQPQHI.